Listed here are 25 T cell receptor beta chains from one sample, sequenced in a study of blood T cells in healthy people across ages. With a J-beta primer mix and a sample-barcoded 5' primer, a second PCR ran about 7 to 11 cycles. In TCRdb, the 5' RACE reads were re-called with MiXCR into one record per CDR3 protein. The sample has roughly 720,000 distinct CDR3 sequences, approximately 55% seen once. Sequencing was done on a sample of blood. These TCRs come from a man older than 75 in good health.

V is TRBV7-6 and J is TRBJ1-2; D perhaps matches TRBD1 (5 bases). Germline loops: CDR1 SGHVS, CDR2 FNYEAQ. The CDR3 consists of 15 residues. V lost 5 bases and J 6 bases, leaving 19 bases between the germline ends. CDR3 residues: CASSLNPAGFDGYTF. The CDR3 nucleotides are TGTGCCAGCAGCCTAAACCCGGCAGGGTTCGATGGCTACACCTTC.

Details on this clonotype: At one boundary the junction diverges from the germline segment, which might be a read error. This chain uses TRBV14 with TRBJ2-1; 7 bases agree with TRBD2. Germline V lookup: CDR1 SGHDN, CDR2 FVKESK. The CDR3 totals 15 residues. In DNA form, the CDR3 reads TGTGCCAGCAGCCAAGCGGCGGGAGCGAACAATGGGCAGTTCTTC. Protein: CASSQAAGANNGQFF.

The chain carries TRBV11-1 and TRBJ2-1, with TRBD2 matching 7 bases. V lost 5 bases and J lost 6; bases outside the gene matches: 13. CDR3 length equals 16 residues. From germline, CDR1 is SGHAT and CDR2 FQDESV (reference sequence). CDR3 in amino acids: CASSLGTTRVPNEQFF. CDR3 coding DNA: TGTGCCAGCAGCCTCGGGACTACCAGAGTTCCCAATGAGCAGTTCTTC.

The chain carries TRBV3-1 and TRBJ2-3; 10 positions match TRBD2. The J segment lost 14 bases and the V segment lost 2 bases, leaving 19 bases of the junction unmatched. The CDR3 sequence is 17 residues long. From germline, CDR1 is LGHDT and CDR2 YNNKEL (reference sequence). The CDR3 bases are TGTGCCAGCAGCCAATTTGGGACTAGCGAGAGCTGGGGATACGCGTATTTT. Translated, it gives CASSQFGTSESWGYAYF.

V gene TRBV29-1 combines with J gene TRBJ2-7, with D unresolved. Trimming pared 7 bases from V and 6 bases from J, leaving 10 bases between. Germline assignment: CDR1 SQVTM and CDR2 ANQGSEA. The CDR3 sequence is 10 residues long. This CDR3 reads CSARVGEQYF. The CDR3 coding sequence is TGCAGCGCCCGGGTGGGCGAGCAGTACTTC.

The chain recombines TRBV2 with TRBJ1-6; D perhaps matches TRBD1 (5 bases). Germline CDR1 is SNHLY and CDR2 is FYNNEI. The CDR3 sequence is 14 residues long. Trimming shortened V by 5 bases and J by 9 bases, and 14 bases separated the two germline ends. The DNA for the CDR3 is TGTGCCAGCAGTCCGAACGGGGGAGCTTCACCCCTCCACTTT. Translation gives CASSPNGGASPLHF.

The chain is built from TRBV6-6 and TRBJ1-6; D is unresolved. CDR1 is MNHNY, CDR2 SVGAGI, per germline (reference sequence). The CDR3 has 14 residues. With 2 bases removed from V and 8 bases from J, the gap between germline ends came to 10 bases. CDR3: CASSYGVGYSPLHF. The CDR3 DNA sequence: TGTGCCAGCAGTTACGGGGTAGGATATTCACCCCTCCACTTT.

This clonotype was detected a few times. This chain joins TRBV6-1 and TRBJ2-3; D gene ambiguous. V shed 4 bases and J shed 1 base, with 6 bases lying between them. The germline V gene encodes CDR1 MNHNS and CDR2 SASEGT. The CDR3 is 13 residues long. Written as DNA, the CDR3 is TGTGCCAGCAGTGGGGTAGGCACAGATACGCAGTATTTT. Translation: CASSGVGTDTQYF.

This clonotype was found a few times. The chain links TRBV4-2 to TRBJ1-2, with 7 positions matching TRBD1. After removal of 2 bases from V and 2 bases from J, the junction contained 5 bases not matched to a gene. The CDR3 runs 15 residues. The germline CDR1 and CDR2 sequences are LGHNA and YNFKEQ. The CDR3 DNA reads TGTGCCAGCAGCCAAACCGCGACAGGGAACTATGGCTACACCTTC. Residues: CASSQTATGNYGYTF.

V gene TRBV20-1 combines with J gene TRBJ2-7; 13 nucleotides match TRBD2. There are 13 residues in the CDR3. Germline trimming cut 5 bases from V and 5 bases from J; bases unmatched to any gene: 3. The germline gives CDR1 DFQATT, CDR2 SNEGSKA (reference sequence). The CDR3 is CSAGTSGKNEQYF. For the CDR3, the DNA is TGCAGTGCTGGGACTAGCGGGAAGAACGAGCAGTACTTC.

This sequence joins TRBV27 and TRBJ1-5; no firm D call. Germline V gene lookup returns CDR1 MNHEY and CDR2 SMNVEV (reference sequence). The germline V and J ends were trimmed by 5 bases and 7 bases, with 12 bases remaining between them. This CDR3 is built from 13 residues. This chain's CDR3 is CASSVGSRQPQHF. The CDR3 region has the DNA TGTGCCAGCAGTGTCGGTTCGCGCCAGCCCCAGCATTTT.

V usage is TRBV30 and J usage is TRBJ1-4; the match to TRBD1 covers 7 bases. The CDR3 totals 13 residues. CDR1 and CDR2 (germline): GTSNPN, SVGIG (reference sequence). Trimming at V came to 6 bases and at J to 7 bases, leaving 8 bases not matched to a gene. The CDR3 here is CACPRAGGEKLFF. Written as DNA, the CDR3 is TGTGCCTGCCCCAGGGCAGGGGGTGAAAAACTGTTTTTT.

The chain employs TRBV20-1 and TRBJ2-7; D is unclear. The CDR3 has 12 residues. With 2 bases removed from V and 2 bases from J, the gap between germline ends came to 7 bases. The germline V gene has CDR1 DFQATT and CDR2 SNEGSKA (reference sequence). CDR3: CSARQDTYEQYF. CDR3 bases: TGCAGTGCTAGACAGGATACCTACGAGCAGTACTTC.

In regard to this clonotype: A junction end diverges from the germline sequence, so it may reflect a read error. The J gene is TRBJ2-5, the V gene TRBV7-2, with TRBD2 identical over 7 bases. This CDR3 spans 14 amino acids. Germline CDR1 and CDR2: SGHTA and FQGNSA. CDR3 sequence (DNA): TGTGTCAGCAGCCCCCGAGGACTAGTTGTGGCCCAGTACTTC. This sequence encodes CVSSPRGLVVAQYF. Full variable domain (rest looked up from reference TRBV7-2 and TRBJ2-5): GAGVSQSPSNKVTEKGKDVELRCDPISGHTALYWYRQSLGQGLEFLIYFQGNSAPDKSGLPSDRFSAERTGGSVSTLTIQRTQQEDSAVYLCVSSPRGLVVAQYFGPGTRLLVL.

The sample holds one count of this clonotype. This rearrangement joins TRBV10-2 to TRBJ2-7, with 7 positions matching TRBD2. The CDR3 has 17 residues. Germline lookup yields CDR1 WSHSY and CDR2 SAAADI. Unmatched junction bases numbered 17, after V lost 2 bases and J lost 7 bases. CDR3: CASSEPGGSGYRNEQYF. The CDR3 bases are TGCGCCAGCAGTGAGCCCGGGGGGAGTGGTTATCGCAATGAGCAGTACTTC.

This clonotype was observed a handful of times. The V and J genes are TRBV24-1 and TRBJ2-5, with 16 bases fitting TRBD2. Germline V gene lookup returns CDR1 KGHDR and CDR2 SFDVKD. The junction had 4 bases not matched to a gene; V was cut back by 0 bases and J by 1 base. The CDR3 runs to 19 residues. The CDR3 DNA follows: TGTGCCACCAGTGATTTGACCGGGACTAGCGGGAGGGCCCAAGAGACCCAGTACTTC. The encoded protein is CATSDLTGTSGRAQETQYF.

V gene TRBV2 combines with J gene TRBJ2-6; 7 bases line up with TRBD1. V gave up 7 bases and J gave up 0 bases; unmatched junction bases: 3. Per the germline V gene, CDR1 is SNHLY and CDR2 is FYNNEI. The CDR3 is 15 amino acids. DNA of the CDR3: TGTGCCAGCATAACAGGGGTCTCTGGGGCCAACGTCCTGACTTTC. Protein: CASITGVSGANVLTF.

This clonotype was found a few times. This chain links TRBV27 with TRBJ2-7, with a tentative D call TRBD2 (5 bases). The CDR3 is 15 amino acids. Germline CDR1 and CDR2: MNHEY and SMNVEV (reference sequence). The V and J ends lost 2 bases and 2 bases respectively, with 13 bases between them. CDR3 DNA: TGTGCCAGCAGTTTAAGACGGCGGGCGCCCTACGAGCAGTACTTC. Protein sequence: CASSLRRRAPYEQYF.

The gene calls are TRBV4-1 and TRBJ2-7; 14 bases map to TRBD2. The CDR3 sequence is 17 residues long. V gave up 0 bases and J gave up 6 bases; unmatched junction bases: 7. Germline V CDR1 and CDR2: MGHRA, YSYEKL. In DNA form, the CDR3 reads TGCGCCAGCAGCCAAGAGGGACTAGCGGGAGTAGGGGTCGAGCAGTACTTC. It is translated as CASSQEGLAGVGVEQYF.

V usage is TRBV5-1 and J usage is TRBJ2-1; weak D call: TRBD1 (6 bases). Germline-derived CDR1 and CDR2 are SGHRS and YFSETQ. This CDR3 spans 13 amino acids. Trimming stripped 4 bases from V and 13 bases from J, with 18 bases between. CDR3 nucleotide sequence: TGCGCCAGCAGCACCGGGACAATCATTTTTCAGTTCTTC. It codes for CASSTGTIIFQFF.

The CDR3 loop is CATPDRVDEKLFF. In nucleotides, the CDR3 is TGTGCCACCCCGGACAGGGTGGATGAAAAACTGTTTTTT. This chain uses TRBV7-9 with TRBJ1-4; TRBD1 matches 8 bases. CDR3 length: 13 amino acids. V lost 10 bases and J lost 6; bases outside the gene matches: 7. Germline V lookup: CDR1 SEHNR, CDR2 FQNEAQ (reference sequence).

The CDR3 DNA reads as TGTGCCAGCAGCCCCGACGACAGGATCAATCAGCCCCAGCATTTT. This encodes CASSPDDRINQPQHF. The chain carries TRBV6-2 or TRBV6-3 and TRBJ1-5; tentative D call: TRBD1 (6 bases). Germline CDR1 and CDR2: MNHEY and SVGEGT. CDR3 length: 15 residues. Trimming cost V 6 bases and J 3 bases, with 15 bases left between them.

The rearrangement uses TRBV14 and TRBJ2-1, with TRBD2 matching over 8 bases. V lost 0 bases and J lost 3; bases outside the gene matches: 4. Looked up from germline, CDR1 is SGHDN and CDR2 is FVKESK. This CDR3 region has 16 residues. In DNA form, the CDR3 reads TGTGCCAGCAGCCAAGAAGAAGCGGGGGACTACAATGAGCAGTTCTTC. Translating gives CASSQEEAGDYNEQFF.

The chain has TRBV6-5 and TRBJ2-4; D unresolved. Germline CDR1 is MNHEY and CDR2 is SVGAGI. This CDR3 has 16 amino acids. Trimming removed 6 bases from V and 1 base from J, with 16 bases in between. The CDR3 reads CASSPDTWAAKNIQYF. CDR3 DNA sequence: TGTGCCAGCAGCCCCGACACCTGGGCGGCCAAAAACATTCAGTACTTC.

A few counts support this clonotype. V usage is TRBV7-2 and J usage is TRBJ1-1; D remains unclear. Germline V gene data show CDR1 as SGHTA and CDR2 as FQGNSA. Trimming took off 1 base at V and 4 bases at J, with 13 bases between the two ends. The CDR3 extends over 15 amino acids. The CDR3: CASSLVLSGLTEAFF. DNA of the CDR3: TGTGCCAGCAGCTTAGTACTTTCCGGGCTCACTGAAGCTTTCTTT.